This is a list of T cell receptor beta chains from one sample in a study of blood T cell repertoires in COVID-19. The protocol was immunoSEQ multiplex PCR, while the TCRdb copy is restricted to in-frame clones and leaves out a portion. This sample has around 270,000 clones; approximately 88% occur once, and the top ten carry around 3.1%. Specimen: PBMCs or T cells enriched from blood (not recorded which). Receptor source: a woman in her thirties or forties who had been exposed to COVID-19. CDR3s include the opening cysteine and the closing phenylalanine or tryptophan. Each record gives: J gene, V gene, CDR3 length, CDR3 protein.

j_call: TRBJ2-3; v_call: TRBV11-2; cdr3_length: 16; cdr3_aa: CATTNGAGGRTDTQYF
j_call: TRBJ2-4; v_call: TRBV28; cdr3_length: 14; cdr3_aa: CASSLRGPKNIQYF
j_call: TRBJ1-2; v_call: TRBV19; cdr3_length: 17; cdr3_aa: CASSPNGMTGGSYGYTF
j_call: TRBJ1-2; v_call: TRBV25-1; cdr3_length: 12; cdr3_aa: CASSERGPGYTF
j_call: TRBJ2-1; v_call: TRBV4-1; cdr3_length: 17; cdr3_aa: CASSQEEAGAVYNEQFF
j_call: TRBJ1-4; v_call: TRBV7-2; cdr3_length: 15; cdr3_aa: CASRFGPATNEKLFF
j_call: TRBJ2-4; v_call: TRBV19; cdr3_length: 17; cdr3_aa: CATQDRTGGRVENIQYF
j_call: TRBJ2-7; v_call: TRBV4-2; cdr3_length: 14; cdr3_aa: CASSPRAGGYEQYF
j_call: TRBJ1-3; v_call: TRBV7-9; cdr3_length: 17; cdr3_aa: CASSLGQGVRSGNTIYF
j_call: TRBJ2-1; v_call: TRBV28; cdr3_length: 16; cdr3_aa: CASDEGRVSQLNEQFF
j_call: TRBJ1-2; v_call: TRBV7-2; cdr3_length: 14; cdr3_aa: CASRRPGGYYGYTF
j_call: TRBJ2-7; v_call: TRBV5-1; cdr3_length: 15; cdr3_aa: CASSLGTGEDHEQYF
j_call: TRBJ2-1; v_call: TRBV3-1/TRBV3-2; cdr3_length: 17; cdr3_aa: CASSQYGLAGGDNEQFF
j_call: TRBJ2-1; v_call: TRBV14; cdr3_length: 13; cdr3_aa: CASSQGLAGEQFF
j_call: TRBJ2-3; v_call: TRBV27; cdr3_length: 14; cdr3_aa: CASSFGGLGYTQYF
j_call: TRBJ2-1; v_call: TRBV5-1; cdr3_length: 16; cdr3_aa: CASSLEPSMLRGEQFF
j_call: TRBJ1-6; v_call: TRBV30; cdr3_length: 14; cdr3_aa: CAWKTGERGSPLHF
j_call: TRBJ1-5; v_call: TRBV7-2; cdr3_length: 15; cdr3_aa: CASSFGGGTNQPQHF
j_call: TRBJ2-3; v_call: TRBV18; cdr3_length: 16; cdr3_aa: CASSPFTSGSTDTQYF
j_call: TRBJ2-5; v_call: TRBV25-1; cdr3_length: 14; cdr3_aa: CASSVRTGRETQYF
j_call: TRBJ1-1; v_call: TRBV9; cdr3_length: 17; cdr3_aa: CASSVGGGGQMNTEAFF
j_call: TRBJ1-1; v_call: TRBV7-2; cdr3_length: 16; cdr3_aa: CASSIPTVTMNTEAFF
j_call: TRBJ2-1; v_call: TRBV9; cdr3_length: 14; cdr3_aa: CASSQMGGNNEQFF
j_call: TRBJ1-4; v_call: TRBV6-1; cdr3_length: 15; cdr3_aa: CASSDRVGLSEKLFF
j_call: TRBJ2-3; v_call: TRBV11-3; cdr3_length: 15; cdr3_aa: CASSSRLEGGYTQYF
j_call: TRBJ2-1; v_call: TRBV7-2; cdr3_length: 18; cdr3_aa: CASSLRGLAGFFHNEQFF
j_call: TRBJ2-1; v_call: TRBV7-9; cdr3_length: 13; cdr3_aa: CASSSSPFGEQFF
j_call: TRBJ1-6; v_call: TRBV18; cdr3_length: 16; cdr3_aa: CASSPDRGPYNSPLHF
j_call: TRBJ1-4; v_call: TRBV5-1; cdr3_length: 18; cdr3_aa: CASSQTGGWGATNEKLFF
j_call: TRBJ2-7; v_call: TRBV20-1; cdr3_length: 16; cdr3_aa: CSASGSGTLFSYEQYF
j_call: TRBJ2-5; v_call: TRBV5-1; cdr3_length: 14; cdr3_aa: CASSSYQGQETQYF